A single sample is the source of the 7 T cell receptor beta chains below, sequenced in a study of technical replicates of blood from a few donors. Only in-frame clones appear in the TCRdb table, and some are missing; sequencing was by immunoSEQ multiplex PCR. This table holds tens of thousands of clones, approximately 96% found once. Material: T cells isolated from PBMCs. These receptors all come from a human donor in good health.

This chain's CDR3 is CASWGGRTYEQYF. The DNA of the CDR3 is TGTGCCAGCTGGGGCGGGAGGACATACGAGCAGTACTTC. The genes are TRBV28 and TRBJ2-7; 8 bases agree with TRBD2. Germline-derived CDR1 and CDR2 are MDHEN and SYDVKM. The CDR3 has 13 residues. The ends lost 8 bases at V and 4 bases at J; junction bases unmatched: 7.

The genes are TRBV6-5 and TRBJ1-6, with 7 bases that match TRBD1. The CDR3 length is 16 residues. The V gene's germline CDR1 is MNHEY and CDR2 SVGAGI. V was clipped by 0 bases and J by 7 bases; unmatched bases: 6. CDR3 nucleotides: TGTGCCAGCAGTTACTCGCCGACAGGGCGGAATTCACCCCTCCACTTT. Translated: CASSYSPTGRNSPLHF.

The genes are TRBV5-1 and TRBJ2-1; TRBD1 matches at 8 bases. V was clipped by 0 bases and J by 6 bases; unmatched bases: 5. The germline CDR1 and CDR2 sequences are SGHRS and YFSETQ. This CDR3 comprises 15 residues. CDR3 amino acids: CASSLGQGYGNEQFF. In DNA form, the CDR3 reads TGCGCCAGCAGCTTGGGACAGGGGTACGGCAATGAGCAGTTCTTC.

This chain links TRBV6-5 with TRBJ2-5, with D possibly matching TRBD1 (7 bases). The germline V and J ends were trimmed by 2 bases and 5 bases, with 15 bases remaining between them. Germline V gives CDR1 MNHEY, CDR2 SVGAGI. The CDR3 spans 15 residues. The CDR3, as DNA: TGTGCCAGCAGTTACGACGGAGGGGGCACGGAGACCCAGTACTTC. Its protein product is CASSYDGGGTETQYF.

The gene calls are TRBV28 and TRBJ2-2, with D possibly matching TRBD2 (5 bases). Germline V gene data show CDR1 as MDHEN and CDR2 as SYDVKM. This CDR3 has 13 residues. V was cut by 4 bases and J by 7 bases, with 10 bases left in between. The CDR3 spells CASSSSRGGELFF. For the CDR3, the DNA is TGTGCCAGCAGTTCTTCCCGGGGCGGGGAGCTGTTTTTT. The entire variable domain, with the rest obtained from reference TRBV28 and TRBJ2-2, is as follows: DVKVTQSSRYLVKRTGEKVFLECVQDMDHENMFWYRQDPGLGLRLIYFSYDVKMKEKGDIPEGYSVSREKKERFSLILESASTNQTSMYLCASSSSRGGELFFGEGSRLTVL.

The rearrangement uses TRBV7-7 and TRBJ2-2, with D perhaps matching TRBD1 (5 bases). This CDR3 region has 13 residues. Germline CDR1 is SSHAT and CDR2 is FNYEAQ (reference sequence). The germline V and J ends were trimmed by 5 bases and 6 bases, with 10 bases remaining between them. The CDR3: CASSTGAPGELFF. CDR3 DNA: TGTGCCAGCAGCACAGGAGCCCCCGGGGAGCTGTTTTTT.

The V call is TRBV29-1, the J call TRBJ2-1; D is perhaps TRBD2 (6 bases). The CDR3 has 11 amino acids. The V and J ends lost 4 bases and 15 bases respectively, with 16 bases between them. Germline V gene data show CDR1 as SQVTM and CDR2 as ANQGSEA. The CDR3 DNA reads as TGCAGCGTTGTTCTGGGAGGTCGGGCGTTCTTC. As protein: CSVVLGGRAFF.